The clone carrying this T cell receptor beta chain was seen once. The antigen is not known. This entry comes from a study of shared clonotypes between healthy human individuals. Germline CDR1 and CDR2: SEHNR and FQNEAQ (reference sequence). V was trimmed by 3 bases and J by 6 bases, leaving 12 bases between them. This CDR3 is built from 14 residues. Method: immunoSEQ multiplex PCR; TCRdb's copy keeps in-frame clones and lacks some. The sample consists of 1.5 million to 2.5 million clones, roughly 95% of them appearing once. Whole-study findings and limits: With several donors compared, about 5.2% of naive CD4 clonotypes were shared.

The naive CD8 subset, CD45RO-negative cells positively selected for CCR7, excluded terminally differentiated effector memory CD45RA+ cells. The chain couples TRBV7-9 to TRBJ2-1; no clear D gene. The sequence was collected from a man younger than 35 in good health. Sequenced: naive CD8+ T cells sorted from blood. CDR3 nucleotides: TGTGCCAGCAGCTTTGGCATAGGCATCAATGAGCAGTTCTTC. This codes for CASSFGIGINEQFF. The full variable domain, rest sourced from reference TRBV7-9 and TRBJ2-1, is DTGVSQNPRHKITKRGQNVTFRCDPISEHNRLYWYRQTLGQGPEFLTYFQNEAQLEKSRLLSDRFSAERPKGSFSTLEIQRTEQGDSAMYLCASSFGIGINEQFFGPGTRLTVL.